A selection of T cell receptor beta chains follows, all from one sample in a study of T-cell memory formation after mild COVID-19. MiXCR, applied by TCRdb to the 5' RACE reads, yields one record per CDR3 protein. The sample lists 85,000 to 120,000 distinct CDR3 sequences, around 12% seen once, with 27% in the top ten. Sample: PBMCs or a T cell subset sorted from them (not recorded which). The receptor set was obtained from an adult woman who had mild COVID-19 (a few samples of this study predate the infection). Cell type and time point are not known. Each CDR3 is given with its conserved first and last residue. Each record gives: V gene, CDR3 length, J gene, CDR3 protein.

>TRBV7-6|13|TRBJ2-3
CASSLSGSDTQYF
>TRBV27|18|TRBJ2-1
CASSQTGGSLIPYNEQFF
>TRBV15|15|TRBJ1-5
CATSRGRGVNQPQHF
>TRBV24-1|16|TRBJ2-1
CATSDLGGSSYNEQFF
>TRBV20-1|12|TRBJ1-5
CSAPEGLWTQHF
>TRBV12-3/TRBV12-4|13|TRBJ1-1
CASNSQGVTEAFF
>TRBV7-6|17|TRBJ2-2
CASSLAGTSGNTGELFF
>TRBV18|16|TRBJ2-5
CASSPAQGRSGETQYF
>TRBV4-1|15|TRBJ2-5
CASSQEQGRGPQEYF
>TRBV4-1|14|TRBJ2-3
CASSQEYRTDTQYF
>TRBV12-3/TRBV12-4|16|TRBJ2-7
CASSLVRTLGDNEQYF
>TRBV12-3/TRBV12-4|13|TRBJ2-1
CASSLRVYNEQFF
>TRBV7-9|12|TRBJ1-1
CATGSEYGEAFF
>TRBV6-5|14|TRBJ2-7
CASSGGQGVYEQYF
>TRBV29-1|17|TRBJ1-2
CSVEGSPVGQHNYGYTF
>TRBV29-1|13|TRBJ2-7
CSVEVAGGYEQYF
>TRBV11-2|14|TRBJ2-2
CASSRRGNTGELFF
>TRBV29-1|13|TRBJ2-5
CSVERGPQETQYF
>TRBV6-6|16|TRBJ2-7
CASSYSIDRGSYEQYF
>TRBV7-9|17|TRBJ2-3
CASSLAESGGATDTQYF
>TRBV4-1|19|TRBJ2-1
CASSQEEADSYRSYNEQFF
>TRBV7-9|13|TRBJ2-7
CASSDKGFYEQYF
>TRBV4-2|14|TRBJ2-7
CASSPGDGSYEQYF
>TRBV4-1|16|TRBJ2-3
CASSQDLDRSTDTQYF
>TRBV20-1|17|TRBJ1-1
CSARGSLRTAEGTEAFF
>TRBV12-3/TRBV12-4|15|TRBJ2-2
CASSRRGAWTGELFF
>TRBV6-6|14|TRBJ1-5
CASSPRISNQPQHF
>TRBV11-3|16|TRBJ2-1
CASSSTTGTYYNEQFF
>TRBV7-8|15|TRBJ2-7
CASSLGGGTTYEQYF
>TRBV24-1|13|TRBJ2-5
CATGAGVRETQYF
>TRBV6-5|16|TRBJ1-2
CASSYSLDRGNYGYTF
>TRBV3-1|15|TRBJ2-7
CASSQDPSDAYEQYF
>TRBV2|17|TRBJ2-2
CASKGTGGIRGTGELFF
>TRBV2|13|TRBJ2-1
CASKGDADNEQFF
>TRBV3-1|17|TRBJ2-1
CASSQEAGSGGSNEQFF
>TRBV29-1|13|TRBJ2-7
CSVAGQGHSEQYF
>TRBV6-5|17|TRBJ2-1
CASRLGTGGSPYNEQFF
>TRBV9|15|TRBJ2-1
CASSVGGNPVTEQFF
>TRBV19|15|TRBJ2-4
CASSIDGVAKNIQYF
>TRBV12-3/TRBV12-4|12|TRBJ2-1
CASSADGYEQFF
>TRBV7-9|14|TRBJ2-7
CASSFSPTGDEQYF
>TRBV30|15|TRBJ2-3
CAWDGTPFSTDTQYF
>TRBV7-9|13|TRBJ2-7
CASSSGGPYEQYF
>TRBV6-5|18|TRBJ2-1
CASSYPLTRRESYNEQFF
>TRBV7-9|13|TRBJ2-2
CASSVQGGGELFF
>TRBV7-9|13|TRBJ2-5
CASSLVGGETQYF
>TRBV3-1|14|TRBJ2-7
CASSPGGGAYEQYF
>TRBV4-1|19|TRBJ2-2
CASSQWAGTSGWDTGELFF
>TRBV4-2|16|TRBJ2-1
CASSQPGLVEVYEQFF
>TRBV28|15|TRBJ2-1
CASSRTLADYYEQFF